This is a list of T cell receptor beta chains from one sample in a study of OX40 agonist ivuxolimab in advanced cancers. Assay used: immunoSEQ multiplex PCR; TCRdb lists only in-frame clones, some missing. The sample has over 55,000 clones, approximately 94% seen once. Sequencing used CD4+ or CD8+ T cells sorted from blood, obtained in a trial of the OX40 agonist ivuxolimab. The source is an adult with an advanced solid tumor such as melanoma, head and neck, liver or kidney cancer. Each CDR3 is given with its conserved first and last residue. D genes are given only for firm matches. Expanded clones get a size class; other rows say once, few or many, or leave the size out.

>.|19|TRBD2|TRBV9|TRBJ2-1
TGTGCCAGCAGCGTAGTGGTCTCGACTAGCGGGAGACTCTACAATGAGCAGTTCTTC
CASSVVVSTSGRLYNEQFF
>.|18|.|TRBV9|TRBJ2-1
TGTGCCAGCAGCGGGTTGAGGGGGAGGGCCTTCTCCTACAATGAGCAGTTCTTC
CASSGLRGRAFSYNEQFF
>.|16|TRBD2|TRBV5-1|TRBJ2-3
TGCGCCAGCAGCTCCCCGACTAGCGGGGGGACAGATACGCAGTATTTT
CASSSPTSGGTDTQYF
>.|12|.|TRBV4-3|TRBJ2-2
TGCGCCAGCAGAGGGGACACCGGGGAGCTGTTTTTT
CASRGDTGELFF
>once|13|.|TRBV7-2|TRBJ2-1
TGTGCCAGCAGCTACCGGGACCTCCATGAGCAGTTCTTC
CASSYRDLHEQFF
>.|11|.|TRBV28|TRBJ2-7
TGTGCCAGCAGTGCCTCCTACGAGCAGTACTTC
CASSASYEQYF
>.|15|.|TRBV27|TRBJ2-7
TGTGCCAGCAGTTTAGCAGGGGAGCTCTCCTACGAGCAGTACTTC
CASSLAGELSYEQYF
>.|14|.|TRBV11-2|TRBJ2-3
TGTGCCAGCAGCTTAGAGGTTAGCACAGATACGCAGTATTTT
CASSLEVSTDTQYF
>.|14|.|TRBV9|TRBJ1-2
TGTGCCAGCAGCTCTGACCCTCTCGGGGGTGGCTACACCTTC
CASSSDPLGGGYTF
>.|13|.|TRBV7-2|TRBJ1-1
TGTGCCAGCAGCTTAGGGGGTTGGACTGAAGCTTTCTTT
CASSLGGWTEAFF
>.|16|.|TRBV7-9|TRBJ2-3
TGTGCCAGCATCCGGCCCCCGGGGGCGATCACAGATACGCAGTATTTT
CASIRPPGAITDTQYF
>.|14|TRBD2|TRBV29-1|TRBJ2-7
TGCAGCGTTGAAGGGCTAGCGGGAAGCTACGAGCAGTACTTC
CSVEGLAGSYEQYF
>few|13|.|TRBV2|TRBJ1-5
TGTGCCAGCAGTGAACTGGGCAATCAGCCCCAGCATTTT
CASSELGNQPQHF
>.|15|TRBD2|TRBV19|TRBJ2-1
TGTGCCAGTAGTAACCCTGGGCGGGGGTACAATGAGCAGTTCTTC
CASSNPGRGYNEQFF
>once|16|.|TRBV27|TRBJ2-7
TGTGCCAGCAGTGGCTGGGAGGGGGTACTCTCCTACGAGCAGTACTTC
CASSGWEGVLSYEQYF
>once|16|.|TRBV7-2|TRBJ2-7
TGTGCCAGCAGCTTAGATGGCCGGATATCCCCCTACGAGCAGTACTTC
CASSLDGRISPYEQYF
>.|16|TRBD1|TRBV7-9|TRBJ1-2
TGTGCCAGCAGCTTAGGTCCCCATCGGACAGGCAGTGGCTACACCTTC
CASSLGPHRTGSGYTF
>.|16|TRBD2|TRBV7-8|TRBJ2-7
TGTGCCAGCAGCGCCCCGACTAGCGGGCGGGGATCCGAGCAGTACTTC
CASSAPTSGRGSEQYF
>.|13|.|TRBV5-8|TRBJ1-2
TGTGCCAGCAGCTTGTACAACATCTATGGCTACACCTTC
CASSLYNIYGYTF
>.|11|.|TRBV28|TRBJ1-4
TGTGCCAGCAGTTTCGGACGGGATACCGTTTTT
CASSFGRDTVF
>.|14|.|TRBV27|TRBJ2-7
TGTGCCAGCAGTTTAGGCGCGAATACCTACGAGCAGTACTTC
CASSLGANTYEQYF
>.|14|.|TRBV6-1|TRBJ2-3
TGTGCCAGCAGTGAAAGGCCAGACACAGATACGCAGTATTTT
CASSERPDTDTQYF
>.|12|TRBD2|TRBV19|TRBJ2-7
TGTGCCTCGGGAGGGGCCTGGCAAGAGCAGTACTTC
CASGGAWQEQYF
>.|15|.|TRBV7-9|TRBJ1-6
TGTGCCAGCAGCTTAGCGGTCAGGGCAAATTCACCCCTCCACTTT
CASSLAVRANSPLHF
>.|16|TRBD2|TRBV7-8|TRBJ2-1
TGTGCCAGCAGCCTCCCCGGGGCGGGAGGTGAGGATGAGCAGTTCTTC
CASSLPGAGGEDEQFF